This TCR beta chain was recorded in a study of OX40 agonist ivuxolimab in advanced cancers. In its sample, this clone is medium-sized. This table comes from immunoSEQ multiplex PCR, and its TCRdb copy is limited to in-frame clones, with some not included. The data contain over 25,000 clones, approximately 84% of them seen just once; the ten biggest clones take up roughly 21%. The germline gives CDR1 LGHNA, CDR2 YNFKEQ. This CDR3 spans 15 amino acids. V lost 0 bases, J lost 0 bases, and 0 bases stayed unmatched. This specimen consisted of CD4+ or CD8+ T cells sorted from blood, obtained in a trial of the OX40 agonist ivuxolimab. J is TRBJ2-7 and V is TRBV4-2, with 9 bases that match TRBD2. This sequence originates from an adult with an advanced solid tumor such as melanoma, head and neck, liver or kidney cancer. This CDR3 is CASSQDSGSSYEQYF. The CDR3 region has the DNA TGTGCCAGCAGCCAAGATAGCGGGAGCTCCTACGAGCAGTACTTC.